One and the same sample provided the 12 T cell receptor beta chains below, sequenced in a study of cytotoxic CD8 clonotypes in ibrutinib-treated CLL (dated by TCRdb to 2020 to 2022). Library construction relied on the immunoSEQ multiplex PCR assay. Imported from immuneACCESS, the table was reduced by TCRdb to in-frame sequences with V and J called. These copies leave out some clones; in studies compared against another copy, an unresolved V gene accounts for under half, and the cause of the remainder is not known. The sample profile shows some 310,000 clones; more than 65% of them were found once. The ten largest clones capture approximately 7% of the sample. Material: PBMCs, obtained before ibrutinib treatment. Receptors originate from a human donor with chronic lymphocytic leukemia.

This sequence joins TRBV6-5 and TRBJ2-1, with D perhaps matching TRBD2 (5 bases). In germline, CDR1 is MNHEY, CDR2 SVGAGI. Trimming cost V 6 bases and J 0 bases, with 12 bases left between them. The length of the CDR3 is 15 residues. Here the CDR3 reads CASSYSGSSYNEQFF. The CDR3 DNA sequence: TGTGCCAGCAGCTACAGCGGAAGCTCCTACAATGAGCAGTTCTTC.

This chain uses TRBV9 with TRBJ2-5; 7 nucleotides agree with TRBD2. The CDR3 loop spans 14 amino acids. V was pared by 5 bases and J by 1 base, with 5 bases of the junction left unmatched. CDR1 and CDR2 (germline): SGDLS, YYNGEE. CDR3 sequence (DNA): TGTGCCAGCAGTGCCCTAGCGGCCCAAGAGACCCAGTACTTC. Encoded protein: CASSALAAQETQYF.

This clone was detected only a few times. The chain is built from TRBV9 and TRBJ2-3; D remains unclear. Germline V CDR1 and CDR2: SGDLS, YYNGEE. V was pared by 4 bases and J by 2 bases, with 14 bases between. The CDR3 extends over 15 amino acids. In DNA form, the CDR3 reads TGTGCCAGCAGCCCACACTCAGACCCCACAGATACGCAGTATTTT. This encodes CASSPHSDPTDTQYF.

The V call is TRBV7-2, the J call TRBJ2-7; the D gene is possibly TRBD1 (6 bases). Germline V gene data show CDR1 as SGHTA and CDR2 as FQGNSA. The V end lost 1 base, the J end lost 2 bases, and 12 bases lay between the germline ends. CDR3 length: 15 amino acids. The CDR3 here is CASSLEGQSPYEQYF. CDR3 DNA: TGTGCCAGCAGCTTAGAAGGACAGAGCCCCTACGAGCAGTACTTC.

The chain combines TRBV5-4 with TRBJ1-5; D not resolved. CDR1 is SGHNT, CDR2 YYREEE, per germline (reference sequence). The CDR3 loop spans 13 amino acids. Trimming shortened V by 0 bases and J by 4 bases, and 5 bases separated the two germline ends. The CDR3 spells CASSLAGNQPQHF. Written as DNA, the CDR3 is TGTGCCAGCAGCTTGGCCGGGAATCAGCCCCAGCATTTT.

The chain is built from TRBV27 and TRBJ2-1; D is unclear. V lost 1 base and J 10 bases, leaving 17 bases between the germline ends. CDR1 and CDR2 (germline): MNHEY, SMNVEV (reference sequence). The CDR3 consists of 15 residues. CDR3 region: CASSLFSSYPIEQFF. As DNA, the CDR3 is TGTGCCAGCAGTTTATTCTCTAGTTACCCAATCGAGCAGTTCTTC.

This clone was seen repeatedly, ten times or more. This rearrangement joins TRBV6-1 to TRBJ1-5, with D tentatively TRBD1 (5 bases). Between the trimmed V and J ends, which lost 5 bases and 4 bases, there was a span of 15 bases. The CDR3 sequence is 15 residues long. Germline V gene data show CDR1 as MNHNS and CDR2 as SASEGT. The CDR3 is CASSSGRQGNQPQHF. The CDR3 DNA reads TGTGCCAGCAGTTCAGGCCGGCAGGGAAATCAGCCCCAGCATTTT.

The CDR3, as DNA: TGTGCCAGCAGTGAAGCGCGGGGTGAAAAACTGTTTTTT. As protein: CASSEARGEKLFF. This chain uses TRBV2 with TRBJ1-4; D gene uncertain. The V and J ends lost 0 bases and 7 bases respectively, with 6 bases between them. Germline assignment: CDR1 SNHLY and CDR2 FYNNEI. The CDR3 totals 13 residues.

The V call is TRBV18, the J call TRBJ1-1; possible D gene TRBD1, 5 bases. V lost 1 base, J lost 6 bases, and 18 bases lay in between. Germline V gene lookup returns CDR1 KGHSH and CDR2 LQKENI. The CDR3 is 16 amino acids. CDR3 nucleotide sequence: TGTGCCAGCTCACCACGGGGGGTTTTTGGAGCGGCTGAAGCTTTCTTT. Translation gives CASSPRGVFGAAEAFF.

This clone occurred a few times. The chain recombines TRBV4-3 with TRBJ2-7; 7 bases match TRBD1. This CDR3 spans 17 amino acids. V lost 2 bases, J lost 0 bases, and 10 bases stayed unmatched. The germline V gene has CDR1 LGHNA and CDR2 YSLEER. CDR3 loop: CASSQNQPGQISYEQYF. CDR3 nucleotides: TGCGCCAGCAGCCAAAACCAACCGGGACAGATCTCCTACGAGCAGTACTTC.

In nucleotides, the CDR3 is TGCGCCAGCAGCGCGTCGGGACTAAAGGGGAATGAGCAGTTCTTC. It codes for CASSASGLKGNEQFF. The chain couples TRBV10-1 to TRBJ2-1; 7 bases are shared with TRBD2. Germline CDR1 is WNHNN and CDR2 is SYGVQD (reference sequence). CDR3 size: 15 residues. The J segment lost 7 bases and the V segment lost 6 bases, leaving 12 bases of the junction unmatched.

On this clone: At the DNA level, this CDR3 is encoded by other sequences in the same sample as well. This rearrangement joins TRBV30 to TRBJ2-7; D call uncertain. V was clipped by 0 bases and J by 4 bases, with 7 bases between them. CDR3 size: 12 residues. The V gene's germline CDR1 is GTSNPN and CDR2 SVGIG (reference sequence). In DNA form, the CDR3 reads TGTGCCTGGAGTGTGAGTGCGTACGAGCAGTACTTC. As protein: CAWSVSAYEQYF.